This TCR beta chain was captured by sequencing in a study of blood T cell repertoires in COVID-19. The germline V gene encodes CDR1 MNHNS and CDR2 SASEGT. With 3 bases clipped from V and 6 bases from J, the junction kept 7 bases outside the gene matches. The CDR3 covers 16 residues. Methods used by the authors: Counts of nucleated cells, estimated from reference gene primer amplification, were obtained. Generated by immunoSEQ multiplex PCR, the TCRdb table keeps only in-frame clones and is missing some. V, J and clone size are those of that table, while D and trimming were read from the DNA. The sample holds 200,000 to 300,000 clones, 75% to 90% seen once.

The clonotype originates from a man between 25 and 39 years old with active or convalescent COVID-19. The rearrangement links TRBV6-1 to TRBJ1-6; 8 positions match TRBD1. The source material was peripheral blood. CDR3 region: CASSDTGTGFNSPLHF. The CDR3 DNA reads as TGTGCCAGCAGTGACACCGGGACAGGTTTTAATTCACCCCTCCACTTT.